One sample yielded the 13 T cell receptor beta chains listed below, sequenced in a study of shared clonotypes between healthy human individuals. The protocol was immunoSEQ multiplex PCR, while the TCRdb copy is restricted to in-frame clones and leaves out a portion. The sample carries more than 2 million clones, around 95% recorded once. Sequencing was done on a sample of naive CD4+ T cells sorted from blood. The subset: CD45RA+ positively selected. Every receptor here comes from a man between 18 and 35 years old in good health.

This chain connects TRBV25-1 to TRBJ2-6; a weak D match, TRBD1 (6 bases). Trimming removed 7 bases at V and 1 base at J, with 14 bases between. The germline gives CDR1 MGHDK, CDR2 SYGVNS. The CDR3 has 16 amino acids. The CDR3 region is CASTGTIRSGANVLTF. The CDR3 DNA sequence: TGTGCCAGCACGGGGACAATACGTTCTGGGGCCAACGTCCTGACTTTC.

Only one count was recorded for this clone. The rearrangement links TRBV4-1 to TRBJ1-5; D gene ambiguous. CDR1 is MGHRA, CDR2 YSYEKL, per germline. Between the trimmed V and J ends, which lost 3 bases and 5 bases, there was a span of 8 bases. This CDR3 comprises 13 residues. CDR3 nucleotides: TGCGCCAGCAGCCAGACAACTGATCAGCCCCAGCATTTT. Encoded protein: CASSQTTDQPQHF.

V is TRBV7-2 and J is TRBJ1-2, with D unresolved. Germline V gene data show CDR1 as SGHTA and CDR2 as FQGNSA. The CDR3 covers 16 residues. V was pared by 0 bases and J by 2 bases, with 13 bases between. CDR3 sequence reads: CASSLASPPLNYGYTF. CDR3 bases: TGTGCCAGCAGCTTAGCAAGTCCCCCCTTAAACTATGGCTACACCTTC. Full variable domain (outside the CDR3, taken from reference TRBV7-2 and TRBJ1-2): GAGVSQSPSNKVTEKGKDVELRCDPISGHTALYWYRQSLGQGLEFLIYFQGNSAPDKSGLPSDRFSAERTGGSVSTLTIQRTQQEDSAVYLCASSLASPPLNYGYTFGSGTRLTVV.

The chain carries TRBV9 and TRBJ2-5; the match to TRBD2 covers 12 bases. Germline V lookup: CDR1 SGDLS, CDR2 YYNGEE. There are 17 residues in the CDR3. J gave up 2 bases and V 2 bases, and 7 bases lay outside the gene matches. The DNA for the CDR3 is TGTGCCAGCAGCGTCACCCTAGCGGGAGGGGGACAAGAGACCCAGTACTTC. Translating gives CASSVTLAGGGQETQYF.

This clone showed up just once. The genes are TRBV28 and TRBJ2-3, with 11 bases matching TRBD1. The V and J ends lost 6 bases and 7 bases, in that order; junction bases with no gene match: 6. Germline V gene sequence: CDR1 MDHEN, CDR2 SYDVKM. This CDR3 is 14 amino acids long. The CDR3 DNA reads as TGTGCCAGCAGCGGGACAGGGGGGAAATATACGCAGTATTTT. Amino acids: CASSGTGGKYTQYF.

As concerns this clone: Other DNA sequences within the sample encode an identical CDR3. In nucleotides, the CDR3 is TGTGCCAGCAGTAGGACAGCTGATGAAAAACTGTTTTTT. This translates into CASSRTADEKLFF. The genes are TRBV6-5 and TRBJ1-4, with D possibly being TRBD1 (6 bases). Germline values: CDR1 MNHEY, CDR2 SVGAGI. The CDR3 has 13 amino acids. V dropped 5 bases and J dropped 6 bases, with 10 bases sitting between them.

V is TRBV5-1 and J is TRBJ2-1; unclear D gene. Germline V CDR1 and CDR2: SGHRS, YFSETQ. CDR3 length: 13 amino acids. V shed 5 bases and J shed 2 bases, with 8 bases lying between them. CDR3 amino acids: CASRTITYNEQFF. The CDR3 DNA reads as TGCGCCAGCAGGACCATCACCTACAATGAGCAGTTCTTC.

The chain links TRBV5-5 to TRBJ1-2; D possibly corresponds to TRBD1 (6 bases). Germline CDR1 is SGHKS and CDR2 is YYEKEE (reference sequence). The CDR3 covers 15 residues. The V and J ends lost 4 bases and 5 bases respectively, with 18 bases between them. The CDR3 nucleotides are TGTGCCAGCAGCACCTCCGCCGGGACATTTTATGGCTACACCTTC. Translated, it gives CASSTSAGTFYGYTF.

The chain employs TRBV5-1 and TRBJ1-1; D is unresolved. This CDR3 is built from 14 residues. The germline CDR1 and CDR2 sequences are SGHRS and YFSETQ. With 1 base removed from V and 0 bases from J, the gap between germline ends came to 7 bases. The CDR3 is CASSLRDLNTEAFF. CDR3 coding DNA: TGCGCCAGCAGCTTGAGGGATCTGAACACTGAAGCTTTCTTT.

The V and J genes are TRBV25-1 and TRBJ2-3; TRBD2 matches 7 bases. V shed 5 bases, J shed 0 bases, and the junction held 2 bases outside the gene matches. Per germline, CDR1 MGHDK and CDR2 SYGVNS. This CDR3 contains 14 residues. The CDR3 nucleotides are TGTGCCAGCAGTCGGGGGGTTAGCACAGATACGCAGTATTTT. This codes for CASSRGVSTDTQYF. The variable domain in full, completed from reference TRBV25-1 and TRBJ2-3, reads EADIYQTPRYLVIGTGKKITLECSQTMGHDKMYWYQQDPGMELHLIHYSYGVNSTEKGDLSSESTVSRIRTEHFPLTLESARPSHTSQYLCASSRGVSTDTQYFGPGTRLTVL.

The chain joins TRBV4-1 to TRBJ2-6, with D maybe TRBD2 (5 bases). This CDR3 has 16 amino acids. Per the germline V gene, CDR1 is MGHRA and CDR2 is YSYEKL. Trimming left V 3 bases short and J 2 bases short, with 11 bases between. The CDR3 DNA reads TGCGCCAGCAGCCATGAACTAGGTACTGGGGCCAACGTCCTGACTTTC. It is translated as CASSHELGTGANVLTF.

Notes on this clone: Other DNA sequences in the same sample also yield this CDR3. This chain connects TRBV29-1 to TRBJ2-7, with 8 positions matching TRBD1. The length of the CDR3 is 12 residues. Unmatched junction bases numbered 0, after V lost 3 bases and J lost 2 bases. Per germline, CDR1 SQVTM and CDR2 ANQGSEA. CDR3 sequence reads: CSVEDRAYEQYF. CDR3 in DNA: TGCAGCGTTGAGGACAGGGCCTACGAGCAGTACTTC.

J is TRBJ1-4 and V is TRBV2; no clear D. This CDR3 comprises 14 residues. Germline CDR1 reads SNHLY; CDR2 reads FYNNEI. The V gene lost 6 bases and the J gene lost 7 bases, with 15 bases spanning the gap. The chain's CDR3 is CASRLEVRGEKLFF. CDR3 coding DNA: TGTGCCAGCAGGCTCGAGGTACGAGGTGAAAAACTGTTTTTT.